These 9 T cell receptor beta chains originate from one sample sequenced in a study of post-analysis software for immune sequencing data. Whole-study findings and limits: Patients carried roughly 5 TRBV segments more frequently than controls did, and TRBV5-6, TRBV5-1 and TRBV20-1 were among them.

Libraries were made from TCR beta cDNA, and they carried unique molecular identifiers. Via MiXCR, TCRdb re-called the PCR reads, giving one row per CDR3 protein. This table has roughly 600,000 distinct CDR3 sequences, roughly 45% appearing once. Their target antigens are unknown. Material for sequencing was blood. Every receptor here comes from a girl aged 10-17 years with multiple sclerosis.

This clonotype has more than one count but fewer than ten. The J gene is TRBJ2-5, the V gene TRBV12-3 or TRBV12-4, with D maybe TRBD2 (6 bases). The V end lost 1 base, the J end lost 5 bases, and 11 bases lay between the germline ends. The CDR3 extends over 14 amino acids. CDR3 amino acids: CASSLGRRGETQYF. In DNA, the CDR3 is TGTGCCAGCAGTTTAGGCAGGAGGGGCGAGACCCAGTACTTC.

CDR3 nucleotides: TGTGCCACCAGAGAAAGGGAGCCGGACGAGCAGTACTTC. It encodes CATREREPDEQYF. V is TRBV15 and J is TRBJ2-7, with a weak D call TRBD2 (5 bases). The CDR3 contains 13 residues. Trimming stripped 6 bases from V and 5 bases from J, with 14 bases between. Germline V gene lookup returns CDR1 LNHNV and CDR2 YYDKDF (reference sequence).

This clonotype has at least ten counts. This chain links TRBV20-1 with TRBJ2-6; a weak D match, TRBD1 (5 bases). Trimming pared 6 bases from V and 0 bases from J, leaving 12 bases between. CDR1 and CDR2 from the germline V gene are DFQATT and SNEGSKA (reference sequence). The CDR3 is 15 residues long. The CDR3 DNA reads as TGCAGTGCGGACACCCGCGCCTCTGGGGCCAACGTCCTGACTTTC. Encoded protein: CSADTRASGANVLTF.

This clonotype has just a few counts. The V call is TRBV4-1, the J call TRBJ2-6; 8 positions agree with TRBD1. V lost 4 bases and J lost 1; bases outside the gene matches: 6. Looked up from germline, CDR1 is MGHRA and CDR2 is YSYEKL. CDR3 size: 17 residues. The CDR3 DNA sequence: TGCGCCAGCAGCCCGGGACAGGTCCTTTCTGGGGCCAACGTCCTGACTTTC. Its protein product is CASSPGQVLSGANVLTF.

The rearrangement links TRBV7-9 to TRBJ2-1; D is unclear. Trimming removed 1 base at V and 8 bases at J, with 12 bases between. The CDR3 has 14 amino acids. From germline, CDR1 is SEHNR and CDR2 FQNEAQ (reference sequence). The CDR3 spells CASSLELLSDEQFF. The CDR3, as DNA: TGTGCCAGCAGCTTAGAGCTACTCTCTGATGAGCAGTTCTTC.

The chain couples TRBV9 to TRBJ2-3, with D perhaps TRBD1 or TRBD2 (5 bases each). V lost 3 bases and J lost 2, with 13 bases in between. The CDR3 runs 15 residues. In germline, CDR1 is SGDLS, CDR2 YYNGEE. CDR3 residues: CASSGEGTDTDTQYF. CDR3 bases: TGTGCCAGCAGCGGAGAGGGGACGGACACAGATACGCAGTATTTT.

This clonotype was detected many times. The chain recombines TRBV11-2 with TRBJ2-1; 7 bases are shared with TRBD2. This CDR3 has 15 residues. Germline assignment: CDR1 SGHAT and CDR2 FQNNGV. The trim removed 4 bases at V and 4 bases at J, leaving 7 bases unmatched. The CDR3 here is CASSSLAGAYNEQFF. The CDR3 bases are TGTGCCAGCAGCTCCCTTGCGGGAGCTTACAATGAGCAGTTCTTC.

In this sample, this clonotype turned up a few times. The chain uses TRBV28 and TRBJ2-1, with D possibly TRBD1 on 6 matching bases. CDR3 length equals 13 residues. The germline gives CDR1 MDHEN, CDR2 SYDVKM. With 8 bases removed from V and 7 bases from J, the gap between germline ends came to 15 bases. Written as DNA, the CDR3 is TGTGCCAGCTCATCGTGGGGGCGGAATGAGCAGTTCTTC. Its protein is CASSSWGRNEQFF.

This clonotype has ten or more counts. This chain joins TRBV7-6 and TRBJ2-5; 10 nucleotides agree with TRBD1. Germline trimming cut 4 bases from V and 4 bases from J; bases unmatched to any gene: 3. The CDR3 sequence is 14 residues long. The germline V gene has CDR1 SGHVS and CDR2 FNYEAQ. CDR3 DNA sequence: TGTGCCAGCAGCTCGGGACAGGGGCTAGAGACCCAGTACTTC. Its translation is CASSSGQGLETQYF.